The rows below give T cell receptor beta chains drawn from one sample of a study of blood T cells in healthy people across ages. TCRdb used MiXCR to reprocess the 5' RACE reads, holding one entry per CDR3 protein. The sample contains about 1.7 million distinct CDR3 sequences, approximately 28% of which appear only once. The sample consisted of blood. Source of these receptors: a woman in her twenties or thirties in good health. Each CDR3 is given with its conserved first and last residue. The order of the fields is J gene, D gene, clone size, CDR3 length, V gene, CDR3 protein, CDR3 DNA. The D gene is left open where the match is weak. Not all rows give a size; the values are once, few, many and, for expanded clones, a class.

J gene: TRBJ2-5
D gene: -
clone size: many
CDR3 length: 17
V gene: TRBV9
CDR3 protein: CASSVEAGALYQETQYF
CDR3 DNA: TGTGCCAGCAGCGTAGAAGCAGGGGCCCTGTACCAAGAGACCCAGTACTTC

J gene: TRBJ2-3
D gene: -
clone size: few
CDR3 length: 15
V gene: TRBV28
CDR3 protein: CASRPDSAMTDTQYF
CDR3 DNA: TGTGCCAGCAGACCAGACAGCGCCATGACAGATACGCAGTATTTT

J gene: TRBJ2-1
D gene: TRBD2
clone size: -
CDR3 length: 22
V gene: TRBV9
CDR3 protein: CASSATAPGKLAGSSSYNEQFF
CDR3 DNA: TGTGCCAGCAGCGCCACAGCACCCGGTAAACTAGCGGGGTCAAGCTCCTACAATGAGCAGTTCTTC

J gene: TRBJ1-1
D gene: -
clone size: -
CDR3 length: 13
V gene: TRBV12-3/TRBV12-4
CDR3 protein: CASIPDLGAEAFF
CDR3 DNA: TGTGCCAGCATCCCGGACCTGGGCGCTGAAGCTTTCTTT

J gene: TRBJ2-1
D gene: TRBD2
clone size: -
CDR3 length: 15
V gene: TRBV3-1
CDR3 protein: CASSQVASGRSEQFF
CDR3 DNA: TGTGCCAGCAGCCAAGTTGCTAGCGGGAGGTCTGAGCAGTTCTTC

J gene: TRBJ2-1
D gene: -
clone size: -
CDR3 length: 16
V gene: TRBV5-1
CDR3 protein: CAISLAGRGQYNEQFF
CDR3 DNA: TGCGCCATCAGCTTGGCGGGGCGGGGACAATACAATGAGCAGTTCTTC

J gene: TRBJ2-6
D gene: -
clone size: few
CDR3 length: 21
V gene: TRBV12-3/TRBV12-4
CDR3 protein: CASSTPKIQGGPHLGANVLTF
CDR3 DNA: TGTGCCAGCAGCACACCTAAGATACAGGGAGGCCCTCACCTTGGGGCCAACGTCCTGACTTTC

J gene: TRBJ2-5
D gene: -
clone size: few
CDR3 length: 16
V gene: TRBV28
CDR3 protein: CASSPIFTGVGETQYF
CDR3 DNA: TGTGCCAGCAGTCCCATTTTTACCGGAGTGGGGGAGACCCAGTACTTC

J gene: TRBJ2-7
D gene: -
clone size: many
CDR3 length: 15
V gene: TRBV4-1
CDR3 protein: CASSQVGDADYEQYF
CDR3 DNA: TGCGCCAGCAGCCAAGTAGGAGACGCTGACTACGAGCAGTACTTC

J gene: TRBJ2-1
D gene: TRBD1
clone size: -
CDR3 length: 14
V gene: TRBV19
CDR3 protein: CASSIGQGWNEQFF
CDR3 DNA: TGTGCCAGTAGTATCGGACAGGGTTGGAATGAGCAGTTCTTC

J gene: TRBJ1-2
D gene: -
clone size: many
CDR3 length: 13
V gene: TRBV6-6
CDR3 protein: CASSYLQNYGYTF
CDR3 DNA: TGTGCCAGCAGTTACTTGCAGAACTATGGCTACACCTTC

J gene: TRBJ1-1
D gene: -
clone size: -
CDR3 length: 15
V gene: TRBV28
CDR3 protein: CASNCLGPTCSEAFF
CDR3 DNA: TGTGCCAGCAACTGTCTCGGACCCACCTGTTCTGAAGCTTTCTTT

J gene: TRBJ2-1
D gene: TRBD2
clone size: -
CDR3 length: 17
V gene: TRBV10-3
CDR3 protein: CAISESKAGKGYNEQFF
CDR3 DNA: TGTGCCATCAGTGAGTCGAAAGCGGGAAAGGGCTACAATGAGCAGTTCTTC

J gene: TRBJ2-5
D gene: -
clone size: many
CDR3 length: 15
V gene: TRBV27
CDR3 protein: CASSLFVDSQETQYF
CDR3 DNA: TGTGCCAGCAGTTTATTCGTGGATAGTCAAGAGACCCAGTACTTC

J gene: TRBJ2-2
D gene: -
clone size: -
CDR3 length: 16
V gene: TRBV10-3
CDR3 protein: CAISDFDTLNTGELFF
CDR3 DNA: TGTGCCATCAGTGATTTCGACACCCTGAACACCGGGGAGCTGTTTTTT

J gene: TRBJ2-7
D gene: -
clone size: -
CDR3 length: 13
V gene: TRBV5-1
CDR3 protein: CASRITDSYEQYF
CDR3 DNA: TGCGCCAGCAGGATAACGGACAGTTACGAGCAGTACTTC

J gene: TRBJ2-1
D gene: TRBD2
clone size: few
CDR3 length: 17
V gene: TRBV7-9
CDR3 protein: CASSSPLVAGEGNEQFF
CDR3 DNA: TGTGCCAGCAGCTCTCCTCTTGTAGCGGGAGAAGGCAATGAGCAGTTCTTC

J gene: TRBJ2-3
D gene: -
clone size: few
CDR3 length: 15
V gene: TRBV7-2
CDR3 protein: CASSLLGEGTDTQYF
CDR3 DNA: TGTGCCAGCAGCTTATTGGGAGAAGGCACAGATACGCAGTATTTT

J gene: TRBJ2-3
D gene: -
clone size: many
CDR3 length: 12
V gene: TRBV20-1
CDR3 protein: CSAGTSTDTQYF
CDR3 DNA: TGCAGTGCAGGGACTAGCACAGATACGCAGTATTTT

J gene: TRBJ2-3
D gene: TRBD2
clone size: few
CDR3 length: 16
V gene: TRBV2
CDR3 protein: CASSDRTSGLTDTQYF
CDR3 DNA: TGTGCCAGCAGCGACCGGACTAGCGGCCTCACAGATACGCAGTATTTT

J gene: TRBJ2-5
D gene: TRBD2
clone size: -
CDR3 length: 13
V gene: TRBV20-1
CDR3 protein: CSAEAGPGETQYF
CDR3 DNA: TGCAGTGCGGAAGCGGGGCCCGGGGAGACCCAGTACTTC

J gene: TRBJ2-5
D gene: -
clone size: -
CDR3 length: 14
V gene: TRBV9
CDR3 protein: CASSKIAAQETQYF
CDR3 DNA: TGTGCCAGCAGCAAAATAGCGGCCCAAGAGACCCAGTACTTC

J gene: TRBJ2-7
D gene: TRBD2
clone size: few
CDR3 length: 16
V gene: TRBV6-1
CDR3 protein: CASSEEVSGGDYEQYF
CDR3 DNA: TGTGCCAGCAGTGAAGAGGTTAGCGGGGGGGACTACGAGCAGTACTTC

J gene: TRBJ2-1
D gene: TRBD1
clone size: few
CDR3 length: 16
V gene: TRBV5-4
CDR3 protein: CASSSARDRGYNEQFF
CDR3 DNA: TGTGCCAGCAGCTCGGCACGGGACAGGGGCTACAATGAGCAGTTCTTC

J gene: TRBJ2-3
D gene: TRBD2
clone size: many
CDR3 length: 18
V gene: TRBV5-1
CDR3 protein: CASRYGLAGILSTDTQYF
CDR3 DNA: TGCGCCAGCAGATACGGGCTAGCGGGGATCCTTAGCACAGATACGCAGTATTTT

J gene: TRBJ2-5
D gene: TRBD1
clone size: -
CDR3 length: 13
V gene: TRBV29-1
CDR3 protein: CSAGGSSNNEQYF
CDR3 DNA: TGCAGCGCAGGGGGAAGCAGCAACAATGAGCAGTACTTC

J gene: TRBJ2-1
D gene: -
clone size: -
CDR3 length: 15
V gene: TRBV5-1
CDR3 protein: CASTRRDSSYNEQFF
CDR3 DNA: TGCGCCAGCACCAGGAGGGACAGCTCCTACAATGAGCAGTTCTTC

J gene: TRBJ1-1
D gene: -
clone size: -
CDR3 length: 14
V gene: TRBV11-2
CDR3 protein: CASSLAGAYTEAFF
CDR3 DNA: TGTGCCAGCAGCTTAGCTGGGGCCTACACTGAAGCTTTCTTT

J gene: TRBJ2-1
D gene: -
clone size: -
CDR3 length: 15
V gene: TRBV7-6
CDR3 protein: CASSLAGGNPGEQFF
CDR3 DNA: TGTGCCAGCAGCTTAGCTGGGGGAAACCCGGGTGAGCAGTTCTTC